The rows below give T cell receptor beta chains drawn from one sample of a study of breast tumors, draining lymph nodes, adjacent tissues. Via MiXCR, TCRdb re-called the multiplex PCR reads, giving one row per CDR3 protein. This sample carries some 200,000 distinct CDR3 sequences, approximately 30% of them seen once, and the ten largest clones take 4.3%. The material sequenced was axillary lymph node tissue. Receptors were obtained from a female donor with breast cancer. Some clones in this sample may be carry-over from other donors' samples. Each CDR3 is given with its conserved first and last residue. The D gene is left open where the match is weak. Clone size appears in some rows only: once, few, many, or a class for an expanded clone.

abundance: many
d_gene: NA
v_gene: TRBV6-5
j_gene: TRBJ1-2
CDR3nt: TGTGCCAGCAGTTATAATTCACCCGCTGAGAACTATGGCTACACCTTC
CDR3aa: CASSYNSPAENYGYTF

abundance: many
d_gene: TRBD2
v_gene: TRBV9
j_gene: TRBJ2-1
CDR3nt: TGTGCCAGCAGCTTCCGGACTAGCGGGAACGATGAGCAGTTCTTC
CDR3aa: CASSFRTSGNDEQFF

abundance: many
d_gene: NA
v_gene: TRBV6-6
j_gene: TRBJ2-5
CDR3nt: TGTGCCAGCAGTTACAATGATGGCAGCCAAGAGACCCAGTACTTC
CDR3aa: CASSYNDGSQETQYF

abundance: few
d_gene: NA
v_gene: TRBV28
j_gene: TRBJ1-2
CDR3nt: TGTGCCAGCAGTTTCCTCTACCGGGCCAATGGCTACACCTTC
CDR3aa: CASSFLYRANGYTF

abundance: few
d_gene: TRBD1
v_gene: TRBV19
j_gene: TRBJ1-2
CDR3nt: TGTGCCAGTAGTAACCCGGGACAGGGGGCGCCTGGCTACACCTTC
CDR3aa: CASSNPGQGAPGYTF

abundance: NA
d_gene: NA
v_gene: TRBV7-6
j_gene: TRBJ2-1
CDR3nt: TGTGCCAGCACCACAGGGATCGGGGGATCCTCCTCCTACCATGAGCAGTTCTTC
CDR3aa: CASTTGIGGSSSYHEQFF

abundance: many
d_gene: NA
v_gene: TRBV3-1
j_gene: TRBJ1-2
CDR3nt: TGTGCCAGCAGCCAAGATAGGAGACGCTATGGCTACACCTTC
CDR3aa: CASSQDRRRYGYTF

abundance: many
d_gene: NA
v_gene: TRBV7-9
j_gene: TRBJ2-7
CDR3nt: TGTGCCAGCAGCAAAGCGGGCCGCTCCTACGAGCAGTACTTC
CDR3aa: CASSKAGRSYEQYF

abundance: NA
d_gene: NA
v_gene: TRBV2
j_gene: TRBJ1-6
CDR3nt: TGTGCCAGCAGTGAAGAGCAGGGAGGTGGGAATTCACCCCTCCACTTT
CDR3aa: CASSEEQGGGNSPLHF

abundance: many
d_gene: TRBD2
v_gene: TRBV20-1
j_gene: TRBJ2-5
CDR3nt: TGCAGTGCCACGGGACTAGGCCAAGAGACCCAGTACTTC
CDR3aa: CSATGLGQETQYF

abundance: once
d_gene: NA
v_gene: TRBV3-1
j_gene: TRBJ1-2
CDR3nt: TGTGCCAGCAGCCAAGAAGTCAGTTATGGCTACACCTTC
CDR3aa: CASSQEVSYGYTF

abundance: many
d_gene: NA
v_gene: TRBV3-1
j_gene: TRBJ2-3
CDR3nt: TGTGCCAGCAGCCATCGTACCACAGATACGCAGTATTTT
CDR3aa: CASSHRTTDTQYF

abundance: NA
d_gene: TRBD1
v_gene: TRBV19
j_gene: TRBJ1-2
CDR3nt: TGTGCCAGTAGTAAATCCGGGACAGGGGGTCATGGCTACACCTTC
CDR3aa: CASSKSGTGGHGYTF

abundance: many
d_gene: NA
v_gene: TRBV6-1
j_gene: TRBJ1-2
CDR3nt: TGTGCCAGTACCCGGGCCCAGGGGCCTTATGGCTACACCTTC
CDR3aa: CASTRAQGPYGYTF

abundance: many
d_gene: TRBD2
v_gene: TRBV7-2
j_gene: TRBJ2-1
CDR3nt: TGTGCCAGCAGCACAGGACTAGCGGTAGACTACAATGAGCAGTTCTTC
CDR3aa: CASSTGLAVDYNEQFF

abundance: many
d_gene: TRBD1
v_gene: TRBV4-1
j_gene: TRBJ2-2
CDR3nt: TGCGCCAGCACCCTCCGGGACAGGGGAACCGGGGAGCTGTTTTTT
CDR3aa: CASTLRDRGTGELFF

abundance: many
d_gene: NA
v_gene: TRBV14
j_gene: TRBJ2-6
CDR3nt: TGTGCCAGCAGCCACTCGGGCTCTGGGGCCAACGTCCTGACTTTC
CDR3aa: CASSHSGSGANVLTF

abundance: NA
d_gene: NA
v_gene: TRBV6-1
j_gene: TRBJ2-1
CDR3nt: TGTGCCAGCAGTCATGGGGCGGGACGGTACAATGAGCAGTTCTTC
CDR3aa: CASSHGAGRYNEQFF